This passage covers 12 T cell receptor beta chains from one sample sequenced in a study of blood T cell repertoires in COVID-19. The data were produced by immunoSEQ multiplex PCR, yet TCRdb's version contains in-frame clones alone and is incomplete. Of roughly 700,000 clones listed, 75% to 90% were seen once; the top ten hold under 0.3%. Sample: peripheral blood. The source is a woman aged 18-29 years with acute or convalescent COVID-19.

This clone occurred once. V and J are TRBV2 and TRBJ2-5, with a weak D call TRBD1 (6 bases). In germline, CDR1 is SNHLY, CDR2 FYNNEI. This CDR3 has 14 residues. The V and J ends lost 3 bases and 5 bases respectively, with 13 bases between them. This chain's CDR3 is CASSEVGAWETQYF. The CDR3 DNA reads as TGTGCCAGCAGTGAGGTGGGGGCGTGGGAGACCCAGTACTTC.

The chain employs TRBV4-3 and TRBJ1-2; TRBD1 matches 9 bases. The CDR3 contains 17 residues. The V and J ends lost 1 base and 5 bases, in that order; junction bases with no gene match: 11. Germline loops: CDR1 LGHNA, CDR2 YSLEER. CDR3 protein: CASSQAGVQGAIYGYTF. The CDR3 DNA is TGCGCCAGCAGCCAAGCCGGGGTACAGGGGGCTATTTATGGCTACACCTTC.

The chain is built from TRBV4-3 and TRBJ2-3; D unresolved. The CDR3 sequence is 13 residues long. The V end was cut by 4 bases, the J end by 6 bases, with 11 bases between. Germline CDR1 and CDR2: LGHNA and YSLEER. The CDR3 loop reads CASSLLVGDTQYF. In nucleotides, the CDR3 is TGCGCCAGCAGCCTCCTAGTCGGGGATACGCAGTATTTT.

The chain carries TRBV7-8 and TRBJ2-7; 9 bases agree with TRBD1. The V gene end was trimmed by 7 bases and the J gene end by 5 bases; junction bases not matched to a gene: 9. This CDR3 spans 14 amino acids. Germline assignment: CDR1 SGHVS and CDR2 FQNEAQ. In DNA, the CDR3 is TGTGCCAGCAATCCGGGACAGGGTCACCACGAGCAGTACTTC. This encodes CASNPGQGHHEQYF.

J is TRBJ2-1 and V is TRBV9; 8 bases agree with TRBD1. Germline values: CDR1 SGDLS, CDR2 YYNGEE. CDR3 length: 17 residues. Germline trimming cut 0 bases from V and 8 bases from J; bases unmatched to any gene: 13. This chain's CDR3 is CASSVAQGARVADEQFF. The CDR3 nucleotides are TGTGCCAGCAGCGTAGCGCAGGGGGCTCGGGTAGCGGATGAGCAGTTCTTC.

The chain has TRBV5-6 and TRBJ1-5, with D perhaps matching TRBD1 (6 bases). Germline CDR1 is SGHDT and CDR2 is YYEEEE. V shed 5 bases and J shed 4 bases, with 10 bases lying between them. This CDR3 is built from 13 residues. The CDR3 is CASSRTANQPQHF. Written as DNA, the CDR3 is TGTGCCAGCAGTCGGACAGCTAATCAGCCCCAGCATTTT.

The chain uses TRBV19 and TRBJ1-1; D is unresolved. The CDR3 loop spans 12 amino acids. The germline V and J ends were trimmed by 10 bases and 4 bases, with 13 bases remaining between them. Germline V gene lookup returns CDR1 LNHDA and CDR2 SQIVND (reference sequence). The CDR3 sequence is CATWGGFTEAFF. CDR3 DNA sequence: TGTGCCACCTGGGGAGGCTTCACTGAAGCTTTCTTT.

The rearrangement joins TRBV7-9 to TRBJ2-7; possible D gene TRBD1, 6 bases. The CDR3 is 12 amino acids. The germline gives CDR1 SEHNR, CDR2 FQNEAQ (reference sequence). Deletions cut 4 bases from V and 5 bases from J, with 9 bases between. The CDR3, as DNA: TGTGCCAGCAGCTCCTCAGGGGACGAGCAGTACTTC. This gives the protein CASSSSGDEQYF.

This chain connects TRBV7-9 to TRBJ2-3; perhaps TRBD2 as D (5 bases). Per germline, CDR1 SEHNR and CDR2 FQNEAQ (reference sequence). The CDR3 is 15 amino acids. V was trimmed by 3 bases and J by 5 bases, leaving 15 bases between them. The CDR3 coding sequence is TGTGCCAGCAGCTTCGGGGTCGGAGGCCTAGATACGCAGTATTTT. Protein product: CASSFGVGGLDTQYF.

J is TRBJ2-1 and V is TRBV6-5; TRBD2 matches at 11 bases. CDR1 and CDR2 from the germline V gene are MNHEY and SVGAGI. The J segment lost 7 bases and the V segment lost 6 bases, leaving 8 bases of the junction unmatched. The CDR3 has 15 residues. This chain's CDR3 is CASRPTSGVRNEQFF. CDR3 nucleotides: TGTGCCAGCAGGCCGACTAGCGGGGTCCGGAATGAGCAGTTCTTC.

This chain uses TRBV3-1 (or the pseudogene TRBV3-2) with TRBJ2-3; maybe TRBD2 (5 bases). Deletions cut 0 bases from V and 0 bases from J, with 13 bases between. CDR1 and CDR2 from the germline V gene are LGHDT and YNNKEL (reference sequence). This CDR3 is 17 amino acids long. CDR3 nucleotides: TGTGCCAGCAGCCAAGATTGGCCTAGCACTAGCACAGATACGCAGTATTTT. Its translation is CASSQDWPSTSTDTQYF.

The chain employs TRBV5-1 and TRBJ1-1; D is unresolved. Germline V gives CDR1 SGHRS, CDR2 YFSETQ. Deletions cut 4 bases from V and 1 base from J, with 14 bases between. The CDR3 totals 15 residues. The CDR3 nucleotides read TGCGCCAGCAGCCCCATGAGCCGGAGGAACACTGAAGCTTTCTTT. Its translation: CASSPMSRRNTEAFF.